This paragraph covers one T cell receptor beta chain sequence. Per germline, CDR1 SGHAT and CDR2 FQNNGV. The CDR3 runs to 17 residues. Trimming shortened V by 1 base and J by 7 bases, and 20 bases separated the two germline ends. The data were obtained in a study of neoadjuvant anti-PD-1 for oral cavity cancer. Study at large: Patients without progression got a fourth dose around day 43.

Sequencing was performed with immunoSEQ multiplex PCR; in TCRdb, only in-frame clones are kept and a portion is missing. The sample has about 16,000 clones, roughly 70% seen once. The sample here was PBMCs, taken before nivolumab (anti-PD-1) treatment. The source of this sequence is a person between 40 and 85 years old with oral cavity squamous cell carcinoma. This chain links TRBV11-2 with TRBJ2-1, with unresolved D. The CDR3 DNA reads TGTGCCAGCAGCTTAGTCTTCTCGCACACCTTTGGAAATGAGCAGTTCTTC. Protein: CASSLVFSHTFGNEQFF.